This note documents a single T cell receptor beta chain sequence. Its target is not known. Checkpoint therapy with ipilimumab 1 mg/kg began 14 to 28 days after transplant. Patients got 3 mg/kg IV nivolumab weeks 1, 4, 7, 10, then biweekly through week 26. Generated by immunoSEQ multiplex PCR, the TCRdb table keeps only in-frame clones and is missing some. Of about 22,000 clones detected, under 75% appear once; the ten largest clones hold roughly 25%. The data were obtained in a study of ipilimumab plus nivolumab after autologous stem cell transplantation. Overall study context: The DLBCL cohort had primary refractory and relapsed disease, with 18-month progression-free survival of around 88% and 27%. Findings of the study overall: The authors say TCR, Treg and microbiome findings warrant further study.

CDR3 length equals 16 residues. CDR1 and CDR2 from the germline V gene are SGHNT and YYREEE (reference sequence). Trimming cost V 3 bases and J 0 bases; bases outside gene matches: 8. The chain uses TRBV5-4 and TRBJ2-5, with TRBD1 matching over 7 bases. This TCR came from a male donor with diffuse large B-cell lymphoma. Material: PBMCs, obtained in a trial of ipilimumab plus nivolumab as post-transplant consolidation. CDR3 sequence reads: CASSSSGTAYQETQYF. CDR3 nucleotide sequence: TGTGCCAGCAGCTCATCCGGGACAGCATACCAAGAGACCCAGTACTTC.